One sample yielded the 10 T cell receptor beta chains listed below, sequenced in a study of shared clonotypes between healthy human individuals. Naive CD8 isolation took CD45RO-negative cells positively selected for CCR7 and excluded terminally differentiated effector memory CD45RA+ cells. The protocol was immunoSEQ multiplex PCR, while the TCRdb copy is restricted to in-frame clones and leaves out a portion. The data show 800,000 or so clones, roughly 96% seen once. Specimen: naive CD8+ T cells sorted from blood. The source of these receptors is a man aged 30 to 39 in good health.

CDR3 sequence: CASSFNRYYGYTF. In DNA form, the CDR3 reads TGTGCCAGCAGTTTTAACAGATACTATGGCTACACCTTC. The chain has TRBV27 and TRBJ1-2; D is ambiguous. The V and J ends lost 3 bases and 3 bases respectively, with 8 bases between them. The germline V gene encodes CDR1 MNHEY and CDR2 SMNVEV (reference sequence). CDR3 length equals 13 residues.

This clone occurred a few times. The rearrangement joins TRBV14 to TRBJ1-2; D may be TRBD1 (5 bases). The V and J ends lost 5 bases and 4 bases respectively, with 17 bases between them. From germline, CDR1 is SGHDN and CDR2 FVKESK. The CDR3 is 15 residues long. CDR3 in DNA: TGTGCCAGCAGCTACTACCCAGGGTCGGTCTATGGCTACACCTTC. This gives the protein CASSYYPGSVYGYTF.

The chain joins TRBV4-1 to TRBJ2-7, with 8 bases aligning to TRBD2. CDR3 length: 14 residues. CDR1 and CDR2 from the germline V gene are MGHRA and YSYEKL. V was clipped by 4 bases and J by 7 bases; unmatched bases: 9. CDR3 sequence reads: CASSPSGGPVEQYF. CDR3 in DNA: TGCGCCAGCAGCCCTTCGGGGGGGCCCGTGGAGCAGTACTTC.

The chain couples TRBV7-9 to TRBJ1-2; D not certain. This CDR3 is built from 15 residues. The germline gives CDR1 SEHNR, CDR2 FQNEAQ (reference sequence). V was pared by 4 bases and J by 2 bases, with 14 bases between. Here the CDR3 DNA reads TGTGCCAGCAGCTCAACGCATAACCCCAACTATGGCTACACCTTC. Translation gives CASSSTHNPNYGYTF. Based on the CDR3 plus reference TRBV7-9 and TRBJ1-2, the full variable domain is DTGVSQNPRHKITKRGQNVTFRCDPISEHNRLYWYRQTLGQGPEFLTYFQNEAQLEKSRLLSDRFSAERPKGSFSTLEIQRTEQGDSAMYLCASSSTHNPNYGYTFGSGTRLTVV.

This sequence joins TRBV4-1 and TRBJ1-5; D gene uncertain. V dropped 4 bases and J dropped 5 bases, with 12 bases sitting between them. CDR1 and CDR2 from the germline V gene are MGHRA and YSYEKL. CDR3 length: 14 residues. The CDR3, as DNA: TGCGCCAGCAGCCTTTCTAGGTCAGATCAGCCCCAGCATTTT. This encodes CASSLSRSDQPQHF.

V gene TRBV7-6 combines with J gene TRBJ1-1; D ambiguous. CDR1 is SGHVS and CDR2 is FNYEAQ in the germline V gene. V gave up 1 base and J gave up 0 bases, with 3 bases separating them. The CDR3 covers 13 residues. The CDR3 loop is CASSLDMNTEAFF. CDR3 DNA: TGTGCCAGCAGCTTAGACATGAACACTGAAGCTTTCTTT.

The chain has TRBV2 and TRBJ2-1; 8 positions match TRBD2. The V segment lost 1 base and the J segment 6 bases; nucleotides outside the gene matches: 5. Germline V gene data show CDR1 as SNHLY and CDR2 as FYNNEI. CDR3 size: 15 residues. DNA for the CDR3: TGTGCCAGCAGTGAAGGGGGACTAGTTCGCAATGAGCAGTTCTTC. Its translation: CASSEGGLVRNEQFF.

The CDR3 DNA is TGTGCCAGCAATAAGGAGACCTACGAGCAGTACTTC. Translated: CASNKETYEQYF. The chain joins TRBV28 to TRBJ2-7; D gene ambiguous. V was cut by 7 bases and J by 2 bases, with 9 bases left in between. Per the germline V gene, CDR1 is MDHEN and CDR2 is SYDVKM. The CDR3 spans 12 residues.

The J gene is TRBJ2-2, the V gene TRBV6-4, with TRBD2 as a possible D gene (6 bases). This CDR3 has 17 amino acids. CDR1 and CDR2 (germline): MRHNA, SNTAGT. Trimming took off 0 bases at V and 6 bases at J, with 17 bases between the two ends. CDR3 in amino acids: CASSDSIMRRGPGELFF. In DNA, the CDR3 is TGTGCCAGCAGTGACTCGATTATGAGGAGGGGCCCCGGGGAGCTGTTTTTT.

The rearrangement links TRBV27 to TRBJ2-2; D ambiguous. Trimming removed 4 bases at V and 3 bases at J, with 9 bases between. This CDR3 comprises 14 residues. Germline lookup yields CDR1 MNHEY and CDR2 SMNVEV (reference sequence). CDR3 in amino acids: CASSSAGYTGELFF. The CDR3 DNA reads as TGTGCCAGCAGTTCGGCAGGATACACCGGGGAGCTGTTTTTT.